The clone carrying this T cell receptor (beta chain) has more than one count but fewer than ten. The antigen is not known. The whole isolated RNA underwent reverse transcription, so sequencing captured expressed TCRB transcripts. Generated by immunoSEQ multiplex PCR, the TCRdb table keeps only in-frame clones and is missing some. The repertoire holds about 340,000 clones, approximately 13% seen once, with approximately 0.016% in the top ten. The data originate from a study of beta chain features in type 1 diabetes. Regarding the study as a whole: All four CD4+ subsets from Type 1 diabetes patients carried moderately but significantly shorter TCRB CDR3s. Equally in patients and controls, PCR might preferentially amplify shorter templates. A cDNA-based sequencing approach could over-represent cells with high TCR expression.

CD45RO/CCR7/CD25/CD127/CD95/CD27 sorting isolated CD4+ naive, central memory, regulatory and stem cell-like memory cells. Trimming took off 3 bases at V and 2 bases at J, with 11 bases between the two ends. Germline CDR1 is SEHNR and CDR2 is FQNEAQ (reference sequence). This CDR3 comprises 14 residues. The sample consisted of naive CD4+ T cells from blood. The receptor's source is a woman aged 18-29 years with type 1 diabetes. The V gene is TRBV7-9, the J gene TRBJ2-7; TRBD2 is a possible D gene (5 bases). The CDR3 protein is CASSFGLRTYEQYF. CDR3 in DNA: TGTGCCAGCAGCTTCGGACTCAGAACCTACGAGCAGTACTTC. Variable domain in full (rest from reference TRBV7-9 and TRBJ2-7): DTGVSQNPRHKITKRGQNVTFRCDPISEHNRLYWYRQTLGQGPEFLTYFQNEAQLEKSRLLSDRFSAERPKGSFSTLEIQRTEQGDSAMYLCASSFGLRTYEQYFGPGTRLTVT.